There are many counts of the clone carrying this TCR beta chain. No antigen is known for it. TCRdb reprocessed the 5' RACE reads with MiXCR, giving one entry per CDR3 protein. The sample shows fewer than 11,000 distinct CDR3 sequences, around 12% of them seen only once. With 5 bases clipped from V and 9 bases from J, the junction kept 5 bases outside the gene matches. CDR3 size: 13 residues. In germline, CDR1 is MNHEY, CDR2 SVGEGT. The source of the sample is a study of spatial heterogeneity in lung cancer. Study conclusions and caveats: In tumors, expanded intratumoral alpha and beta TCR counts tracked mutation counts.

Regarding time point: sample taken at primary tumor resection. The chain employs TRBV6-2 or TRBV6-3 and TRBJ2-7, with TRBD2 matching over 12 bases. The sample consisted of lung tumor tissue, taken at surgery. This sequence originates from a male donor with early-stage non-small cell lung cancer. CDR3 loop: CASSATSGSWQYF. The CDR3 DNA is TGTGCCAGCAGTGCGACTAGCGGGAGTTGGCAGTACTTC.